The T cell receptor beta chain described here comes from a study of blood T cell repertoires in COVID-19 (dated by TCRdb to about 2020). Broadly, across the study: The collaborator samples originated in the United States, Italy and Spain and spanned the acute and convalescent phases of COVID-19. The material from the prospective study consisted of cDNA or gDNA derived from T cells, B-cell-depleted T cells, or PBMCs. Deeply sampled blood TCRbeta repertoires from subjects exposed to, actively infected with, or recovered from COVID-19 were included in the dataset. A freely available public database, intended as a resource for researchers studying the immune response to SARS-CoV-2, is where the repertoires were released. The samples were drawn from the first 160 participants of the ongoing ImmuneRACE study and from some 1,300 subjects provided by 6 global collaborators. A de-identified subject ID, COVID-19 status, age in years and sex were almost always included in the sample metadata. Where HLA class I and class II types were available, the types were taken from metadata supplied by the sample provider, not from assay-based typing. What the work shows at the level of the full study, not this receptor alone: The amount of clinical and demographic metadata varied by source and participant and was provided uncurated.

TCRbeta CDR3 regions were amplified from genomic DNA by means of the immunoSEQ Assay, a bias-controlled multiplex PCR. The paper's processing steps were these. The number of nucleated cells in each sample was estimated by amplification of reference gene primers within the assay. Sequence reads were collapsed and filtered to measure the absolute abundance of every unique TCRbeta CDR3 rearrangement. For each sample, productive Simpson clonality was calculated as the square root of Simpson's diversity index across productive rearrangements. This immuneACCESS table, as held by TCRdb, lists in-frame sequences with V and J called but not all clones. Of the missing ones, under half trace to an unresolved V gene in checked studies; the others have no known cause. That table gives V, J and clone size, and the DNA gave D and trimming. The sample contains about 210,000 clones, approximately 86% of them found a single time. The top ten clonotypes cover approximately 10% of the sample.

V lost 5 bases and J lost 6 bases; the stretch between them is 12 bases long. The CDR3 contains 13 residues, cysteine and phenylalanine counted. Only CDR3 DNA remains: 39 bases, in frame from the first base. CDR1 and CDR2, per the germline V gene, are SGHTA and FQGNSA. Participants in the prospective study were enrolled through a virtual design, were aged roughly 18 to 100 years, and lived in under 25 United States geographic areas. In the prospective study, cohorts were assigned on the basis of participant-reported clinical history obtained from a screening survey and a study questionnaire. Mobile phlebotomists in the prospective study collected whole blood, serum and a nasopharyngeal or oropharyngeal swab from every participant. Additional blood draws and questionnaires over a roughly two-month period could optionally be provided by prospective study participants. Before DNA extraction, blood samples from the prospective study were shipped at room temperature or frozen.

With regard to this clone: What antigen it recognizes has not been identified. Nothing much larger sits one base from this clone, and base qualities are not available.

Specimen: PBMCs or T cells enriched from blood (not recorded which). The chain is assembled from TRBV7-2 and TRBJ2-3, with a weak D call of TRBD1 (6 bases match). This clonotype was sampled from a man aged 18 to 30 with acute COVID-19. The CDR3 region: CASSPDRRDTQYF. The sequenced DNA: TGTGCCAGCAGCCCAGACAGGCGGGATACGCAGTATTTT.